One and the same sample provided the 5 T cell receptor beta chains below, sequenced in a study of blood T cell repertoires in COVID-19. Assay used: immunoSEQ multiplex PCR; TCRdb lists only in-frame clones, some missing. The top ten hold roughly 10% of the sample, which has 140,000 to 150,000 clones, more than 65% seen once. Sample: peripheral blood. The receptors shown here come from a man aged 55-75 years with active or convalescent COVID-19.

The CDR3 region is CASSQRIDVNTEAFF. The CDR3 DNA reads TGTGCCAGCAGCCAGCGGATCGATGTGAACACTGAAGCTTTCTTT. The chain is built from TRBV14 and TRBJ1-1; D unresolved. V dropped 3 bases and J dropped 0 bases, with 11 bases sitting between them. The CDR3 is made up of 15 amino acids. The germline gives CDR1 SGHDN, CDR2 FVKESK.

This sequence joins TRBV6-4 and TRBJ1-1; weak D call: TRBD1 (5 bases). V was clipped by 1 base and J by 10 bases, with 13 bases between them. The germline gives CDR1 MRHNA, CDR2 SNTAGT. CDR3 length: 13 amino acids. This CDR3 is CASSDFEGASAFF. CDR3 sequence (DNA): TGTGCCAGCAGTGACTTCGAAGGGGCATCAGCTTTCTTT.

This clone showed up just a few times. The rearrangement links TRBV30 to TRBJ1-2; possibly TRBD1 for D (5 bases). The CDR3 contains 13 residues. CDR1 is GTSNPN and CDR2 is SVGIG in the germline V gene (reference sequence). Between the trimmed V and J ends, which lost 2 bases and 6 bases, there was a span of 13 bases. The CDR3 region is CAWSRQGWHGYTF. The CDR3 nucleotides read TGTGCCTGGAGTCGGCAGGGCTGGCATGGCTACACCTTC.

This sequence joins TRBV18 and TRBJ1-1; the D gene is possibly TRBD1 (6 bases). The V gene's germline CDR1 is KGHSH and CDR2 LQKENI. The V end lost 2 bases, the J end lost 4 bases, and 11 bases lay between the germline ends. The CDR3 has 14 amino acids. CDR3 residues: CASSPGGDGTEAFF. CDR3 DNA sequence: TGTGCCAGCTCACCAGGGGGCGACGGCACTGAAGCTTTCTTT.

The chain couples TRBV11-2 to TRBJ2-7; D unresolved. Per germline, CDR1 SGHAT and CDR2 FQNNGV. The CDR3 sequence is 14 residues long. The V end lost 0 bases, the J end lost 2 bases, and 8 bases lay between the germline ends. The CDR3 is CASSLERFTYEQYV. CDR3 nucleotide sequence: TGTGCCAGCAGCTTAGAGCGGTTCACCTACGAGCAGTACGTC.